The 12 T cell receptor beta chains in this list originate from one sample, sequenced in a study of T cell clonality in common variable immunodeficiency. The study, taken as a whole, reports: Common variable immunodeficiency TCR beta sequences reportedly had fewer deletions and N-nucleotide insertions.

The repertoire was sequenced with immunoSEQ multiplex PCR; TCRdb's copy has only in-frame clones and lacks some. The sample has 25,000 to 35,000 clones, none seen only once; the top ten hold roughly 27%. These TCRs are of unknown antigen specificity. The sequenced sample consisted of peripheral blood mononuclear cells. These receptor sequences come from a human donor with common variable immunodeficiency.

This clone was counted many times. The read halts 3 residues ahead of the CDR3 end, with the missing end drawn from the germline J gene. The V and J genes are TRBV10-3 and TRBJ1-1; 8 nucleotides line up with TRBD1. CDR1 is ENHRY, CDR2 SYGVKD, per germline. This CDR3 has 12 amino acids. V shed 10 bases, J shed 2 bases, and the junction held 3 bases outside the gene matches. The CDR3 loop is CATQGANTEAFF. CDR3 bases read: TGTGCCACCCAGGGGGCCAACACTGAA.

The CDR3 DNA, read in part, is TGTGCCAGCAGTGAACGGGCTATTTCAGGGGGCCTCGGC. Translated: CASSERAISGGLG. The CDR3 in full is CASSERAISGGLGYTF. This chain connects TRBV6-1 to TRBJ1-2; 8 bases fit TRBD1. The read is 3 residues too short to cover the CDR3 end, so that end is filled in from the germline J gene. This CDR3 region has 16 residues. Germline V CDR1 and CDR2: MNHNS, SASEGT.

Many counts were recorded for this clone. The missing CDR3 end, 3 residues past where the read stops, is filled in from the germline J gene. The chain recombines TRBV5-1 with TRBJ2-3; D may be TRBD1 (5 bases). The CDR3 is 15 residues long. The ends were cut back, 4 bases at V and 4 bases at J, with 16 bases in the middle. The germline V gene encodes CDR1 SGHRS and CDR2 YFSETQ. The chain's CDR3 is CASSPTRAAADTQYF. The sequenced part of the CDR3 DNA is TGCGCCAGCAGCCCGACCAGGGCAGCTGCAGATACG.

With respect to this clone: With the read ending 3 residues before the CDR3 end, the germline J gene is used to fill in that end. This chain connects TRBV19 to TRBJ1-3; TRBD1 is a possible D gene (5 bases). CDR3 length: 15 amino acids. Trimming removed 6 bases from V and 4 bases from J, with 16 bases in between. Germline CDR1 is LNHDA and CDR2 is SQIVND (reference sequence). CDR3 sequence reads: CASRPDSQGGNTIYF. CDR3 DNA, as far as it was read: TGTGCCAGTAGGCCCGACAGCCAGGGAGGAAACACC.

This clone was seen more than once but under ten times. The CDR3 is cut off 3 residues early in the read; its end comes from the germline J gene. This chain connects TRBV20-1 to TRBJ2-1, with no clear D. Looked up from germline, CDR1 is DFQATT and CDR2 is SNEGSKA (reference sequence). This CDR3 comprises 13 residues. V was pared by 6 bases and J by 6 bases, with 15 bases between. Partial CDR3 DNA: TGCAGTGCCCGGGTTCCGAACCTCAATGAG. Its translation: CSARVPNLNE. The entire CDR3 protein is CSARVPNLNEQFF.

Worth noting for this clone: The read ends 3 residues shy of where the CDR3 ends; the end is completed using the germline J gene. The J gene is TRBJ1-4, the V gene TRBV5-1; 7 positions agree with TRBD1. From germline, CDR1 is SGHRS and CDR2 YFSETQ. There are 15 residues in the CDR3. V trimming: 4 bases; J trimming: 3 bases; junction bases outside the gene matches: 6. CDR3 loop: CASSLDREPNEKLFF. CDR3 DNA, as far as it was read: TGCGCCAGCAGCCTCGACAGGGAACCTAATGAAAAA.

Points on this clone: The read finishes 3 residues shy of the CDR3 end, and the germline J gene is used to complete it. The chain has TRBV19 and TRBJ2-2; D is perhaps TRBD1 (6 bases). Per germline, CDR1 LNHDA and CDR2 SQIVND (reference sequence). V was pared by 4 bases and J by 8 bases, with 14 bases between. CDR3 length: 14 residues. Incomplete CDR3 DNA: TGTGCCAGTAGTAGGCACAGGGCAGAAGGGGAG. Translation gives CASSRHRAEGE. Given in full, the CDR3 is CASSRHRAEGELFF.

In its sample, this clone was seen a few times. The DNA ends 3 residues before the CDR3 does, and the rest of the CDR3 is filled in from the germline J gene. The chain couples TRBV6-2 or TRBV6-3 to TRBJ2-5; 11 positions match TRBD2. CDR1 and CDR2 from the germline V gene are MNHEY and SVGEGT. Germline trimming cut 0 bases from V and 4 bases from J; bases unmatched to any gene: 7. The CDR3 is 17 residues long. CDR3 residues: CASSYSPGLAVGETQYF. The sequenced part of the CDR3 DNA is TGTGCCAGCAGTTACTCCCCGGGACTAGCGGTTGGAGAGACC.

Turning to this clone: The read ends 3 residues early relative to the CDR3; the germline J gene fills the gap. The rearrangement uses TRBV29-1 and TRBJ2-3, with TRBD2 matching 13 bases. The CDR3 runs 17 residues. CDR1 is SQVTM, CDR2 ANQGSEA, per germline. J was trimmed by 2 bases and V by 5 bases; bases with no gene match: 10. CDR3: CSVPGTSGASDTDTQYF. The sequenced CDR3 bases are TGCAGCGTTCCCGGGACTAGCGGGGCGTCTGACACAGATACG.

This clone came up many times. The CDR3 goes on 3 residues after the read ends, and that part is filled in from the germline J gene. This chain links TRBV7-2 with TRBJ1-6; D is possibly TRBD1 (5 bases). The length of the CDR3 is 14 residues. Trimming took off 5 bases at V and 8 bases at J, with 13 bases between the two ends. Per the germline V gene, CDR1 is SGHTA and CDR2 is FQGNSA. The DNA read from the CDR3 is TGTGCCAGCAGCCGTGGACATACCGATTCACCC. Translating it yields CASSRGHTDSP. The full CDR3 reads CASSRGHTDSPLHF.

This clone was observed many times. The CDR3 end falls 3 residues outside the read, so it is completed with the germline J gene. The rearrangement uses TRBV5-4 and TRBJ2-3, with TRBD1 matching 8 bases. The CDR3 length is 15 residues. J was trimmed by 5 bases and V by 4 bases; bases with no gene match: 9. Germline assignment: CDR1 SGHNT and CDR2 YYREEE (reference sequence). The covered CDR3 bases are TGTGCCAGCAGCCCAACGGGACAGGTGGGAGATACG. As protein: CASSPTGQVGDT. The CDR3 in full is CASSPTGQVGDTQYF.

With respect to this clone: The observed sequence ends 3 residues before the CDR3 terminus, with the missing tail filled in from the germline J gene. The chain joins TRBV6-2 or TRBV6-3 to TRBJ2-1; D possibly corresponds to TRBD2 (6 bases). Trimming pared 11 bases from V and 4 bases from J, leaving 21 bases between. The CDR3 runs 15 residues. CDR1 and CDR2 (germline): MNHEY, SVGEGT. CDR3 bases read: TGTGCCGCGAAACCACCGGGGGATAATTACAATGAG. Protein product: CAAKPPGDNYNE. The complete CDR3 protein is CAAKPPGDNYNEQFF.